The 26 T cell receptor beta chains listed next were all sequenced from one sample in a study of T-cell reconstitution after alpha-beta-depleted transplantation in children (TCRdb year 2016). The method behind the library was PCR. Data came from an Illumina HiSeq 2500. To normalize quantification of the TCRbeta repertoire, the TCR libraries were built with molecular barcoding that relied on unique molecular identifiers. TCRdb reprocessing: public reads trimmed at Q25 with fastp, clones called with MiXCR, in-frame beta chains kept. Entries are consolidated by CDR3 protein sequence, retaining the most common genes and DNA. A total of about 400,000 distinct CDR3 sequences appear in this sample, around 21% of them only once. In total, the top ten clones hold approximately 3.9% of the sample. The sequences come from PBMCs from the stem cell graft donor, collected from the stem cell graft. The receptors were sampled from a human donor who donated a stem cell graft to a child with acute myeloid leukemia.

This clonotype was detected many times. V gene TRBV20-1 combines with J gene TRBJ2-1; D is perhaps TRBD1 or TRBD2 (6 bases each). The germline V gene has CDR1 DFQATT and CDR2 SNEGSKA (reference sequence). Deletions cut 7 bases from V and 6 bases from J, with 13 bases between. The CDR3 extends over 12 amino acids. CDR3 sequence: CSERGGGNEQFF. CDR3 sequence (DNA): TGCAGTGAGAGAGGGGGAGGCAATGAGCAGTTCTTC.

This clonotype showed up just a few times. The rearrangement uses TRBV29-1 and TRBJ2-7; the D gene is possibly TRBD2 (6 bases). V lost 6 bases, J lost 3 bases, and 15 bases lay in between. Germline CDR1 and CDR2: SQVTM and ANQGSEA. The CDR3 contains 13 residues. CDR3 residues: CSVPRDGGYEQYF. CDR3 DNA: TGCAGCGTCCCCCGAGACGGGGGCTACGAGCAGTACTTC.

With respect to this clonotype: Germline is not matched at one junction end, which may reflect a read error. The genes are TRBV24-1 and TRBJ2-1, with D possibly matching TRBD2 (6 bases). Germline assignment: CDR1 KGHDR and CDR2 SFDVKD. The CDR3 spans 16 residues. In nucleotides, the CDR3 is TGTGTCACCAGTGATTTGACTAGATCTTCGCGGGATGAGCAGTTCTTC. Protein product: CVTSDLTRSSRDEQFF.

This clonotype was found a few times. The chain couples TRBV6-1 to TRBJ2-7; D may be TRBD2 (6 bases). The CDR3 has 11 residues. Per the germline V gene, CDR1 is MNHNS and CDR2 is SASEGT. V lost 3 bases and J 10 bases, leaving 10 bases between the germline ends. The CDR3 DNA follows: TGTGCCAGCAGTGAGGGACTTGCCCAGTACTTC. It codes for CASSEGLAQYF.

In its sample, this clonotype was seen many times. The chain carries TRBV20-1 and TRBJ2-3, with D perhaps TRBD1 (5 bases). CDR1 is DFQATT, CDR2 SNEGSKA, per germline (reference sequence). The germline V and J ends were trimmed by 1 base and 0 bases, with 8 bases remaining between them. CDR3 length: 14 amino acids. CDR3 sequence (DNA): TGCAGTGCTAGAGGGACAAGAAGCACAGATACGCAGTATTTT. It yields the protein CSARGTRSTDTQYF.

The J gene is TRBJ2-1, the V gene TRBV2, with 13 bases matching TRBD2. J gave up 4 bases and V 5 bases, and 5 bases lay outside the gene matches. Per the germline V gene, CDR1 is SNHLY and CDR2 is FYNNEI. The CDR3 loop spans 16 amino acids. As DNA, the CDR3 is TGTGCCAGCAGTCGGACTAGCGGGAGAGGTTACAATGAGCAGTTCTTC. As protein: CASSRTSGRGYNEQFF.

Many counts were recorded for this clonotype. CDR3 in DNA: TGTGCCAGCAGCCCTAACACAGATACGCAGTATTTT. Protein product: CASSPNTDTQYF. This chain joins TRBV7-2 and TRBJ2-3; D unresolved. The CDR3 consists of 12 residues. V dropped 5 bases and J dropped 2 bases, with 5 bases sitting between them. CDR1 and CDR2 (germline): SGHTA, FQGNSA.

This clonotype turned up a few times. The chain employs TRBV28 and TRBJ1-2; tentatively, D is TRBD1 (6 bases). Trimming pared 6 bases from V and 2 bases from J, leaving 7 bases between. The CDR3 covers 12 residues. Germline V lookup: CDR1 MDHEN, CDR2 SYDVKM. The CDR3 protein is CASRGGNYGYTF. In nucleotides, the CDR3 is TGTGCCAGCAGGGGGGGCAACTATGGCTACACCTTC.

This clonotype came up many times. The chain carries TRBV29-1 and TRBJ2-1; D not certain. The V gene lost 6 bases and the J gene lost 2 bases, with 8 bases spanning the gap. Per germline, CDR1 SQVTM and CDR2 ANQGSEA. This CDR3 region has 12 residues. The CDR3 region has the DNA TGCAGCGTCCGAGGTACCTACAATGAGCAGTTCTTC. This codes for CSVRGTYNEQFF.

There are many counts of this clonotype. The DNA for the CDR3 is TGTGCCAGCAGGGGTACCGGGAGTGTCCAAGAGACCCAGTACTTC. Translated, it gives CASRGTGSVQETQYF. This chain uses TRBV12-3 or TRBV12-4 with TRBJ2-5; possibly TRBD2 for D (6 bases). The length of the CDR3 is 15 residues. V dropped 6 bases and J dropped 1 base, with 15 bases sitting between them.

The chain combines TRBV12-3 or TRBV12-4 with TRBJ2-1; D perhaps matches TRBD1 (6 bases). Trimming stripped 4 bases from V and 7 bases from J, with 17 bases between. There are 15 residues in the CDR3. For the CDR3, the DNA is TGTGCCAGCAGTTCAAGGACACTTCAGGGGAATGAGCAGTTCTTC. Translated: CASSSRTLQGNEQFF.

The table lists this clonotype with a few counts. The gene calls are TRBV11-2 and TRBJ2-1; D might be TRBD1 (5 bases). Germline V lookup: CDR1 SGHAT, CDR2 FQNNGV. The CDR3 is 15 amino acids. V was clipped by 4 bases and J by 7 bases, with 17 bases between them. The CDR3 DNA reads TGTGCCAGCAGCTCCCTCCCGCAGGGTCGGAATGAGCAGTTCTTC. It translates to CASSSLPQGRNEQFF.

The chain links TRBV12-3 or TRBV12-4 to TRBJ2-2; possibly TRBD2 for D (5 bases). The V gene lost 7 bases and the J gene lost 13 bases, with 28 bases spanning the gap. This CDR3 region has 16 residues. CDR3 residues: CASTNKIGRASIALFF. The DNA for the CDR3 is TGTGCCAGCACCAACAAAATAGGGCGGGCCAGTATCGCGCTGTTTTTT.

This clonotype showed up just a few times. The chain combines TRBV20-1 with TRBJ2-2; the match to TRBD2 covers 7 bases. Germline-derived CDR1 and CDR2 are DFQATT and SNEGSKA (reference sequence). V lost 6 bases, J lost 5 bases, and 18 bases stayed unmatched. CDR3 length: 17 amino acids. CDR3: CSASTASGGRVTGELFF. The CDR3, as DNA: TGCAGTGCCAGTACCGCGTCTGGCGGGAGAGTAACCGGGGAGCTGTTTTTT.

Only a few counts were recorded for this clonotype. The chain links TRBV6-1 to TRBJ2-7, with D possibly being TRBD1 or TRBD2 (5 bases each). This CDR3 is 15 amino acids long. The germline V gene has CDR1 MNHNS and CDR2 SASEGT. The V end lost 10 bases, the J end lost 6 bases, and 25 bases lay between the germline ends. Here the CDR3 reads CATRQSPGPAPEQYF. The CDR3 DNA sequence: TGTGCCACCCGACAGAGTCCGGGACCAGCTCCCGAGCAGTACTTC.

This chain links TRBV28 with TRBJ1-1; D unresolved. CDR1 and CDR2 from the germline V gene are MDHEN and SYDVKM. Between the trimmed V and J ends, which lost 6 bases and 4 bases, there was a span of 9 bases. The CDR3 spans 12 residues. DNA of the CDR3: TGTGCCAGCAGCCCTCTTGGCACTGAAGCTTTCTTT. Protein sequence: CASSPLGTEAFF.

This clonotype turned up a few times. V is TRBV12-3 or TRBV12-4 and J is TRBJ1-1, with TRBD1 matching over 9 bases. There are 14 residues in the CDR3. Losses at the gene ends were 5 bases for V and 3 bases for J; bases not matched to a gene: 4. The CDR3 nucleotides are TGTGCCAGCAGTCCACAGGGGGCTGACACTGAAGCTTTCTTT. The encoded protein is CASSPQGADTEAFF.

J is TRBJ2-7 and V is TRBV5-6, with TRBD1 as a possible D gene (5 bases). Germline V gives CDR1 SGHDT, CDR2 YYEEEE. The V end lost 6 bases, the J end lost 3 bases, and 16 bases lay between the germline ends. The CDR3 is 14 amino acids. The CDR3: CASTTWGSLYEQYF. The CDR3 region has the DNA TGTGCCAGCACCACCTGGGGCAGCCTCTACGAGCAGTACTTC.

Only a few counts were recorded for this clonotype. The chain joins TRBV4-1 to TRBJ2-7; D gene uncertain. Germline CDR1 and CDR2: MGHRA and YSYEKL. V was cut by 3 bases and J by 3 bases, with 15 bases left in between. The CDR3 has 15 amino acids. CDR3 nucleotide sequence: TGCGCCAGCAGCCAGGCGTCGGTCCCGGTCTACGAGCAGTACTTC. Translation gives CASSQASVPVYEQYF.

This clonotype has a single count. The chain joins TRBV12-2 to TRBJ2-1; the tabulated D call, TRBD1, remains unverified against the DNA. TRBV12-2 is described as a pseudogene. The CDR3 loop spans 16 amino acids. The CDR3 coding sequence is TGTGCAAGTCGCTTAGGTTTTTGGGACGACAGGAATGAGCAGTTCTTC. This encodes CASRLGFWDDRNEQFF.

A few counts support this clonotype. The rearrangement links TRBV25-1 to TRBJ2-5, with D tentatively TRBD1 (6 bases). Trimming removed 3 bases at V and 1 base at J, with 12 bases between. CDR1 and CDR2 (germline): MGHDK, SYGVNS. The CDR3 consists of 15 residues. The CDR3 DNA sequence: TGTGCCAGCAGTGATCCGGGACACACCCAAGAGACCCAGTACTTC. Amino acids: CASSDPGHTQETQYF. Drawing the rest from reference TRBV25-1 and TRBJ2-5, the complete variable domain is EADIYQTPRYLVIGTGKKITLECSQTMGHDKMYWYQQDPGMELHLIHYSYGVNSTEKGDLSSESTVSRIRTEHFPLTLESARPSHTSQYLCASSDPGHTQETQYFGPGTRLLVL.

This clonotype was seen more than once but under ten times. The genes are TRBV20-1 and TRBJ2-1; no clear D. The germline gives CDR1 DFQATT, CDR2 SNEGSKA (reference sequence). The CDR3 loop spans 11 amino acids. V gave up 6 bases and J gave up 6 bases, with 9 bases separating them. CDR3 in DNA: TGCAGTGCCACGTCCCCCAATGAGCAGTTCTTC. Translating it yields CSATSPNEQFF.

The table lists this clonotype with a few counts. This sequence joins TRBV25-1 and TRBJ2-2; TRBD1 is a possible D gene (5 bases). The germline gives CDR1 MGHDK, CDR2 SYGVNS. The CDR3 contains 13 residues. Trimming stripped 6 bases from V and 5 bases from J, with 10 bases between. The CDR3 nucleotides read TGTGCCAGCAGGCGTCCAGGGACCGGGGAGCTGTTTTTT. This codes for CASRRPGTGELFF.

The chain uses TRBV12-3 or TRBV12-4 and TRBJ1-2; 10 bases align to TRBD1. The CDR3 sequence is 16 residues long. Trimming cost V 1 base and J 5 bases; bases outside gene matches: 7. CDR3 region: CASSLGKTGGLYGYTF. For the CDR3, the DNA is TGTGCCAGCAGTTTAGGCAAGACAGGGGGCCTTTATGGCTACACCTTC.

The chain couples TRBV12-3 or TRBV12-4 to TRBJ2-3; a weak D match, TRBD1 (6 bases). This CDR3 has 14 residues. V was pared by 6 bases and J by 4 bases, with 14 bases between. Here the CDR3 DNA reads TGTGCCAGCAGCCCCTACAGGGATGCAGATACGCAGTATTTT. Its protein is CASSPYRDADTQYF.

A few counts support this clonotype. The rearrangement uses TRBV20-1 and TRBJ2-1; D unresolved. Trimming removed 3 bases at V and 2 bases at J, with 26 bases between. Looked up from germline, CDR1 is DFQATT and CDR2 is SNEGSKA (reference sequence). The CDR3 spans 19 residues. As DNA, the CDR3 is TGCAGTGCTAGCGCCGAACACGGACCCCCCGAACCACCCTACAATGAGCAGTTCTTC. Residues: CSASAEHGPPEPPYNEQFF.